The 13 T cell receptor beta chains listed next were all sequenced from one sample in a study of early T cells in non-severe SARS-CoV-2 infection. Via MiXCR, TCRdb re-called the 5' RACE reads, giving one row per CDR3 protein. The repertoire holds approximately 62,000 distinct CDR3 sequences, with under 15% as singletons. The sample was whole blood. These receptors were obtained from an adult who was a healthcare worker with PCR-confirmed SARS-CoV-2 infection or an uninfected control (not recorded which).

This clonotype was detected a few times. V usage is TRBV5-1 and J usage is TRBJ2-3; 8 positions match TRBD2. Germline loops: CDR1 SGHRS, CDR2 YFSETQ. The CDR3 runs to 15 residues. The V and J ends lost 1 base and 7 bases, in that order; junction bases with no gene match: 8. The CDR3 here is CASSLSSGRAYTQYF. The CDR3 nucleotides are TGCGCCAGCAGCTTGTCCAGCGGGAGAGCATATACGCAGTATTTT.

This clonotype was seen at least ten times. This rearrangement joins TRBV7-8 to TRBJ1-2, with D perhaps matching TRBD1 (6 bases). V was pared by 4 bases and J by 5 bases, with 8 bases between. The CDR3 consists of 12 residues. The germline gives CDR1 SGHVS, CDR2 FQNEAQ. The CDR3 coding sequence is TGTGCCAGCAGCTCCGGACAGTATGGCTACACCTTC. It specifies CASSSGQYGYTF.

This clonotype showed up many times. This chain uses TRBV30 with TRBJ1-1; 10 nucleotides line up with TRBD1. CDR3 length equals 12 residues. Germline CDR1 is GTSNPN and CDR2 is SVGIG (reference sequence). V lost 2 bases and J lost 11; bases outside the gene matches: 5. The chain's CDR3 is CAWSPTGGLAFF. CDR3 bases: TGTGCCTGGAGTCCGACAGGGGGCTTGGCTTTCTTT.

The chain links TRBV6-2 or TRBV6-3 to TRBJ2-7; 8 bases fit TRBD1. Germline CDR1 is MNHEY and CDR2 is SVGEGT. CDR3 length: 13 residues. After removal of 7 bases from V and 5 bases from J, the junction contained 7 bases not matched to a gene. As DNA, the CDR3 is TGTGCCAGCAAGGGGACAGGTCAGGACGAGCAGTACTTC. Its translation is CASKGTGQDEQYF.

The V and J genes are TRBV5-4 and TRBJ1-1; weak D call: TRBD1 (6 bases). The V end lost 4 bases, the J end lost 3 bases, and 10 bases lay between the germline ends. CDR3 size: 13 residues. The germline gives CDR1 SGHNT, CDR2 YYREEE (reference sequence). The CDR3 DNA sequence: TGTGCCAGCAGCCGGAGGGGGGACACTGAAGCTTTCTTT. It is translated as CASSRRGDTEAFF.

This clonotype has ten or more counts. The V and J genes are TRBV6-5 and TRBJ2-2; possible D gene TRBD1, 6 bases. Germline V gives CDR1 MNHEY, CDR2 SVGAGI. V lost 0 bases and J 0 bases, leaving 11 bases between the germline ends. This CDR3 region has 17 residues. DNA for the CDR3: TGTGCCAGCAGTTACTCGGGGACACCCTCGAACACCGGGGAGCTGTTTTTT. Translation: CASSYSGTPSNTGELFF.

The table lists this clonotype with a few counts. The chain joins TRBV7-2 to TRBJ1-1, with TRBD1 as a possible D gene (5 bases). The germline gives CDR1 SGHTA, CDR2 FQGNSA. CDR3 length equals 12 residues. V lost 5 bases and J 4 bases, leaving 8 bases between the germline ends. The CDR3 DNA is TGTGCCAGCAGCCCAGGGCGCACTGAAGCTTTCTTT. Its protein is CASSPGRTEAFF. The variable domain in full, with the rest retrieved from reference TRBV7-2 and TRBJ1-1, is GAGVSQSPSNKVTEKGKDVELRCDPISGHTALYWYRQSLGQGLEFLIYFQGNSAPDKSGLPSDRFSAERTGGSVSTLTIQRTQQEDSAVYLCASSPGRTEAFFGQGTRLTVV.

This clonotype was picked up a small number of times. The DNA of the CDR3 is TGCGCCAGCAGCGTCACCGGGACGACGGGTGAAAAACTGTTTTTT. This codes for CASSVTGTTGEKLFF. The genes are TRBV5-1 and TRBJ1-4; the D gene is possibly TRBD1 (5 bases). V gave up 4 bases and J gave up 7 bases, with 17 bases separating them. The germline V gene encodes CDR1 SGHRS and CDR2 YFSETQ. The CDR3 is 15 amino acids.

This clonotype appeared many times. V and J are TRBV7-8 and TRBJ1-1, with D unclear. V was clipped by 2 bases and J by 0 bases, with 13 bases between them. Germline lookup yields CDR1 SGHVS and CDR2 FQNEAQ. The CDR3 loop spans 16 amino acids. CDR3: CASSLRGPTMNTEAFF. The CDR3 DNA reads as TGTGCCAGCAGCTTACGCGGCCCAACAATGAACACTGAAGCTTTCTTT.

The chain has TRBV29-1 and TRBJ2-1; TRBD2 might be the D (6 bases). Germline V lookup: CDR1 SQVTM, CDR2 ANQGSEA. Trimming cost V 4 bases and J 4 bases, with 11 bases left between them. The CDR3 totals 13 residues. Here the CDR3 reads CSVAGGIYNEQFF. The CDR3 region has the DNA TGCAGCGTTGCTGGGGGGATTTACAATGAGCAGTTCTTC.

This clonotype occurred many times. The J gene is TRBJ1-2, the V gene TRBV7-2; D unclear. Trimming stripped 1 base from V and 1 base from J, with 10 bases between. The germline V gene encodes CDR1 SGHTA and CDR2 FQGNSA. The CDR3 has 15 residues. The CDR3 loop reads CASSLGRDYNYGYTF. The CDR3 bases are TGTGCCAGCAGCTTAGGCCGGGATTATAACTATGGCTACACCTTC.

The gene calls are TRBV30 and TRBJ2-5; D is undetermined. Germline CDR1 and CDR2: GTSNPN and SVGIG (reference sequence). The CDR3 sequence is 12 residues long. V lost 3 bases, J lost 5 bases, and 10 bases lay in between. The CDR3 DNA reads TGTGCCTGGAGCTCCACCGCGGAGACCCAGTACTTC. Protein: CAWSSTAETQYF.

This clonotype occurred many times. This rearrangement joins TRBV7-2 to TRBJ1-3; D perhaps matches TRBD1 (5 bases). CDR1 and CDR2 from the germline V gene are SGHTA and FQGNSA. The CDR3 totals 14 residues. V was trimmed by 5 bases and J by 4 bases, leaving 12 bases between them. The CDR3 DNA reads TGTGCCAGCAGCCCCGGGACTCCCGGAAACACCATATATTTT. Its translation is CASSPGTPGNTIYF.